The 30 T cell receptor beta chains below were found in one sample sequenced in a study of cytomegalovirus exposure and HLA in healthy donors. Use of 60 Vbeta and 13 Jbeta primers characterized the PCR. The repertoire was sequenced with immunoSEQ multiplex PCR; TCRdb's copy has only in-frame clones and lacks some. The data show 150,000 to 200,000 clones, around 79% seen once. Source material: PBMCs. These receptors all come from a man aged 45-60 years in good health and CMV-seropositive.

The chain recombines TRBV4-2 with TRBJ1-5; TRBD1 matches 10 bases. Germline CDR1 is LGHNA and CDR2 is YNFKEQ. The CDR3 is made up of 18 amino acids. The junction had 13 bases not matched to a gene; V was cut back by 4 bases and J by 4 bases. The chain's CDR3 is CASSLLLRDRGSNQPQHF. The CDR3 DNA reads as TGTGCCAGCAGCCTACTCCTGAGGGACAGGGGATCAAATCAGCCCCAGCATTTT.

This sequence joins TRBV6-5 and TRBJ2-5, with 9 bases fitting TRBD2. V lost 0 bases to trimming and J lost 1 base; unmatched junction nucleotides: 0. Germline CDR1 is MNHEY and CDR2 is SVGAGI. CDR3 length: 15 residues. CDR3 in amino acids: CASSYSRGGQETQYF. DNA for the CDR3: TGTGCCAGCAGTTACTCGCGGGGGGGCCAAGAGACCCAGTACTTC.

J is TRBJ2-5 and V is TRBV5-1; perhaps TRBD1 as D (6 bases). V lost 3 bases, J lost 5 bases, and 17 bases lay in between. The CDR3 length is 15 residues. Germline assignment: CDR1 SGHRS and CDR2 YFSETQ. The CDR3 DNA reads TGCGCCAGCAGCTGGGCAGGGGCGCTGGGGGAGACCCAGTACTTC. Translation gives CASSWAGALGETQYF.

The rearrangement links TRBV14 to TRBJ1-1; a possible D gene is TRBD1 (6 bases). The CDR3 totals 13 residues. Germline V gene sequence: CDR1 SGHDN, CDR2 FVKESK. Trimming removed 3 bases at V and 5 bases at J, with 10 bases between. CDR3 region: CASSQGARTEAFF. The CDR3 coding sequence is TGTGCCAGCAGCCAGGGGGCGCGTACTGAAGCTTTCTTT.

The rearrangement uses TRBV9 and TRBJ2-5; D is ambiguous. Germline V gene sequence: CDR1 SGDLS, CDR2 YYNGEE. The length of the CDR3 is 14 residues. Trimming took 4 bases from V and 1 from J, leaving 11 bases between them. The chain's CDR3 is CASSRSSSQETQYF. In DNA, the CDR3 is TGTGCCAGCAGCCGTAGTAGCAGCCAAGAGACCCAGTACTTC.

There are a few counts of this clone. The chain employs TRBV19 and TRBJ2-2; 7 bases align to TRBD1. The CDR3 has 16 residues. V trimming: 8 bases; J trimming: 5 bases; junction bases outside the gene matches: 14. Germline CDR1 reads LNHDA; CDR2 reads SQIVND (reference sequence). The CDR3 DNA reads TGTGCCAGTTACTCACAGGGGACGAGTGGGACCGGGGAGCTGTTTTTT. Translated, it gives CASYSQGTSGTGELFF.

The chain joins TRBV5-4 to TRBJ1-3, with D maybe TRBD1 (6 bases). CDR1 is SGHNT and CDR2 is YYREEE in the germline V gene (reference sequence). The CDR3 is made up of 15 amino acids. V lost 3 bases, J lost 0 bases, and 10 bases lay in between. In DNA, the CDR3 is TGTGCCAGCAGCTCCGGACAGAACTCTGGAAACACCATATATTTT. Residues: CASSSGQNSGNTIYF.

This chain links TRBV28 with TRBJ2-3; D is perhaps TRBD2 (6 bases). CDR1 is MDHEN and CDR2 is SYDVKM in the germline V gene. CDR3 length equals 14 residues. Trimming left V 3 bases short and J 5 bases short, with 12 bases between. The CDR3 loop reads CASSLSAGRDTQYF. For the CDR3, the DNA is TGTGCCAGCAGTTTGAGCGCGGGGCGAGATACGCAGTATTTT. Looking up the rest from reference TRBV28 and TRBJ2-3 gives the full variable domain: DVKVTQSSRYLVKRTGEKVFLECVQDMDHENMFWYRQDPGLGLRLIYFSYDVKMKEKGDIPEGYSVSREKKERFSLILESASTNQTSMYLCASSLSAGRDTQYFGPGTRLTVL.

This clone was recorded a few times. The chain couples TRBV6-1 to TRBJ1-2; weak D call: TRBD1 (5 bases). CDR3 length: 12 amino acids. Trimming stripped 4 bases from V and 4 bases from J, with 7 bases between. Germline values: CDR1 MNHNS, CDR2 SASEGT. The CDR3 is CASSVQVYGYTF. The CDR3, as DNA: TGTGCCAGCAGTGTACAGGTCTATGGCTACACCTTC.

This clone has just a few counts. The rearrangement links TRBV27 to TRBJ1-5; D not certain. CDR1 is MNHEY, CDR2 SMNVEV, per germline (reference sequence). The V and J ends lost 2 bases and 4 bases respectively, with 12 bases between them. The CDR3 is made up of 15 amino acids. Here the CDR3 DNA reads TGTGCCAGCAGTTTAATGTGGCAGGCTAATCAGCCCCAGCATTTT. This sequence encodes CASSLMWQANQPQHF.

The CDR3 is CASSTDRGDQPQHF. In DNA form, the CDR3 reads TGTGCCAGCAGTACGGACAGGGGGGATCAGCCCCAGCATTTT. The rearrangement uses TRBV2 and TRBJ1-5; 10 bases match TRBD1. Germline assignment: CDR1 SNHLY and CDR2 FYNNEI. The CDR3 length is 14 residues. Unmatched junction bases numbered 3, after V lost 5 bases and J lost 5 bases.

This clone was counted between two and nine times. This chain joins TRBV4-3 and TRBJ1-5; D is undetermined. Germline CDR1 reads LGHNA; CDR2 reads YSLEER. V gave up 2 bases and J gave up 7 bases, with 9 bases separating them. The CDR3 has 13 amino acids. The CDR3 loop is CASSQSTRQPQHF. CDR3 in DNA: TGCGCCAGCAGCCAATCGACACGGCAGCCCCAGCATTTT.

The count of this clone is one. The rearrangement uses TRBV7-6 and TRBJ2-2, with TRBD1 matching 8 bases. V shed 1 base and J 6 bases; nucleotides not matched to a gene: 7. Per germline, CDR1 SGHVS and CDR2 FNYEAQ. The CDR3 contains 16 residues. CDR3 bases: TGTGCCAGCAGCTTAGAAGCGACAGGGGAAGCCGGGGAGCTGTTTTTT. Its protein product is CASSLEATGEAGELFF. Full variable domain (remainder filled in from reference TRBV7-6 and TRBJ2-2): GAGVSQSPRYKVTKRGQDVALRCDPISGHVSLYWYRQALGQGPEFLTYFNYEAQQDKSGLPNDRFSAERPEGSISTLTIQRTEQRDSAMYRCASSLEATGEAGELFFGEGSRLTVL.

This chain links TRBV2 with TRBJ1-1; D is perhaps TRBD1 (5 bases). V was clipped by 0 bases and J by 4 bases, with 21 bases between them. CDR3 length equals 18 residues. Germline values: CDR1 SNHLY, CDR2 FYNNEI. The CDR3 protein is CASSEARTGEGRGTEAFF. CDR3 coding DNA: TGTGCCAGCAGTGAAGCCCGAACCGGTGAAGGGAGGGGCACTGAAGCTTTCTTT.

The chain recombines TRBV7-2 with TRBJ2-7; 10 bases match TRBD1. Trimming at V came to 4 bases and at J to 5 bases, leaving 8 bases not matched to a gene. CDR3 length: 15 amino acids. CDR1 and CDR2 from the germline V gene are SGHTA and FQGNSA. The CDR3 reads CASSSSRDRGNEQYF. For the CDR3, the DNA is TGTGCCAGCAGCTCGAGCCGGGACAGGGGCAACGAGCAGTACTTC.

J is TRBJ2-5 and V is TRBV6-1, with D tentatively TRBD2 (5 bases). The germline V gene has CDR1 MNHNS and CDR2 SASEGT. V lost 3 bases and J lost 2, with 10 bases in between. The CDR3 has 14 amino acids. DNA for the CDR3: TGTGCCAGCAGTGATTGGGGAGATCAAGAGACCCAGTACTTC. Amino acids: CASSDWGDQETQYF.

This clone showed up just once. The chain joins TRBV13 to TRBJ2-3; TRBD2 might be the D (6 bases). V was shortened by 0 bases and J by 0 bases, with 16 bases between the two germline ends. Germline V gene lookup returns CDR1 PRHDT and CDR2 FYEKMQ (reference sequence). The CDR3 has 18 residues. The CDR3 DNA follows: TGTGCCAGCAGCTTAGGTCCTAGCGTGGGACCTAGCACAGATACGCAGTATTTT. The encoded protein is CASSLGPSVGPSTDTQYF.

The chain links TRBV15 to TRBJ1-1; no firm D call. This CDR3 spans 15 amino acids. The V and J ends lost 1 base and 0 bases respectively, with 9 bases between them. CDR1 and CDR2 (germline): LNHNV, YYDKDF (reference sequence). As DNA, the CDR3 is TGTGCCACCAGCAGAGGGAACAGCATGAACACTGAAGCTTTCTTT. It specifies CATSRGNSMNTEAFF.

This clone was detected only a few times. This rearrangement joins TRBV10-2 to TRBJ2-7; 9 nucleotides agree with TRBD2. The CDR3 totals 16 residues. After removal of 2 bases from V and 3 bases from J, the junction contained 8 bases not matched to a gene. Germline lookup yields CDR1 WSHSY and CDR2 SAAADI. This CDR3 reads CASSEEASGANYEQYF. As DNA, the CDR3 is TGCGCCAGCAGTGAGGAGGCTAGCGGGGCCAACTACGAGCAGTACTTC.

The rearrangement links TRBV7-7 to TRBJ2-1, with D perhaps matching TRBD2 (7 bases). The CDR3 extends over 15 amino acids. In germline, CDR1 is SSHAT, CDR2 FNYEAQ (reference sequence). V was trimmed by 3 bases and J by 1 base, leaving 10 bases between them. The CDR3 reads CASSLGGPSYNEQFF. CDR3 bases: TGTGCCAGCAGCTTGGGGGGGCCGTCCTACAATGAGCAGTTCTTC.

About this clone: Other DNA sequences within the sample encode an identical CDR3. The chain has TRBV25-1 and TRBJ2-7, with 7 bases identical to TRBD1. The germline V gene encodes CDR1 MGHDK and CDR2 SYGVNS. J was trimmed by 1 base and V by 6 bases; bases with no gene match: 3. The CDR3 covers 13 residues. The CDR3 nucleotides read TGTGCCAGCAGGGGGACAGCTTCCTACGAGCAGTACTTC. It translates to CASRGTASYEQYF.

The V call is TRBV7-9, the J call TRBJ1-2; 7 nucleotides match TRBD1. The CDR3 is 12 residues long. Germline CDR1 is SEHNR and CDR2 is FQNEAQ (reference sequence). The V gene end was trimmed by 4 bases and the J gene end by 5 bases; junction bases not matched to a gene: 1. As DNA, the CDR3 is TGTGCCAGCAGCTCACAGGGGTATGGCTACACCTTC. Protein product: CASSSQGYGYTF.

The CDR3 nucleotides are TGTGCCAGCAGCTTTGGGACAGGGGAACAGCCCCAGCATTTT. It encodes CASSFGTGEQPQHF. The chain couples TRBV5-6 to TRBJ1-5; 10 bases are a match to TRBD1. Losses at the gene ends were 2 bases for V and 7 bases for J; bases not matched to a gene: 3. This CDR3 comprises 14 residues. CDR1 is SGHDT, CDR2 YYEEEE, per germline.

The chain links TRBV2 to TRBJ2-7; D possibly corresponds to TRBD2 (6 bases). V was shortened by 3 bases and J by 4 bases, with 16 bases between the two germline ends. Germline CDR1 SNHLY, CDR2 FYNNEI. The CDR3 runs to 15 residues. CDR3 residues: CASSEPGLGVYEQYF. For the CDR3, the DNA is TGTGCCAGCAGTGAGCCGGGACTGGGAGTTTACGAGCAGTACTTC.

The rearrangement uses TRBV6-6 and TRBJ1-6, with D perhaps TRBD1 (5 bases). In germline, CDR1 is MNHNY, CDR2 SVGAGI (reference sequence). The germline V and J ends were trimmed by 6 bases and 6 bases, with 15 bases remaining between them. This CDR3 is built from 15 residues. CDR3 protein: CASRKQDGFNSPLHF. Written as DNA, the CDR3 is TGTGCCAGCAGAAAACAGGACGGATTTAATTCACCCCTCCACTTT.

The chain employs TRBV29-1 and TRBJ1-3; maybe TRBD1 (6 bases). CDR3 length equals 13 residues. In germline, CDR1 is SQVTM, CDR2 ANQGSEA. V was pared by 6 bases and J by 2 bases, with 11 bases between. DNA for the CDR3: TGCAGCGTGGGGGCCAGTCCTGGAAACACCATATATTTT. Protein: CSVGASPGNTIYF.

The rearrangement joins TRBV19 to TRBJ1-2; D may be TRBD1 (6 bases). V gave up 3 bases and J gave up 1 base, with 12 bases separating them. This CDR3 has 15 amino acids. The germline CDR1 and CDR2 sequences are LNHDA and SQIVND (reference sequence). DNA of the CDR3: TGTGCCAGTAGTATTACTACAGGGATTAACTATGGCTACACCTTC. This codes for CASSITTGINYGYTF.

The chain is built from TRBV14 and TRBJ1-6; 8 bases are a match to TRBD1. The CDR3 consists of 16 residues. J was trimmed by 3 bases and V by 4 bases; bases with no gene match: 5. The germline gives CDR1 SGHDN, CDR2 FVKESK. The CDR3 is CASSLTTGGYNSPLHF. The CDR3 bases are TGTGCCAGCAGCCTAACTACAGGGGGCTATAATTCACCCCTCCACTTT. Drawing the rest from reference TRBV14 and TRBJ1-6, the complete variable domain is EAGVTQFPSHSVIEKGQTVTLRCDPISGHDNLYWYRRVMGKEIKFLLHFVKESKQDESGMPNNRFLAERTGGTYSTLKVQPAELEDSGVYFCASSLTTGGYNSPLHFGNGTRLTVT.

The chain combines TRBV6-4 with TRBJ1-6; D gene uncertain. Looked up from germline, CDR1 is MRHNA and CDR2 is SNTAGT. Trimming shortened V by 8 bases and J by 5 bases, and 13 bases separated the two germline ends. This CDR3 is 14 amino acids long. As DNA, the CDR3 is TGTGCCAGCCGACATGCAACCGATAATTCACCCCTCCACTTT. This translates into CASRHATDNSPLHF.

The chain is built from TRBV4-1 and TRBJ2-5, with TRBD2 identical over 7 bases. Losses at the gene ends were 1 base for V and 2 bases for J; bases not matched to a gene: 16. CDR1 is MGHRA and CDR2 is YSYEKL in the germline V gene. The CDR3 is 19 amino acids. The chain's CDR3 is CASSQVRAGIHLRQETQYF. In DNA, the CDR3 is TGCGCCAGCAGCCAAGTGAGAGCGGGGATCCACCTGAGGCAAGAGACCCAGTACTTC.